This T cell receptor (beta chain) was obtained from a study of blood T cells in healthy people across ages. This CDR3 has 13 amino acids. V lost 10 bases to trimming and J lost 3 bases; unmatched junction nucleotides: 8. In germline, CDR1 is ENHRY, CDR2 SYGVKD. Sample-barcoded 5' priming and a J-beta primer mix drove a second PCR of roughly 6 to 12 cycles. One entry per CDR3 protein results from TCRdb running MiXCR on the 5' RACE reads. Among 700,000 or so distinct CDR3 sequences, approximately 22% were seen once, and the ten largest hold about 22%. Source material: blood. The source is a man aged 65 to 79 in good health. V is TRBV10-3 and J is TRBJ2-7; TRBD1 agrees at 8 bases. CDR3 region: CATAGQENYEQYF. The CDR3 DNA reads as TGTGCCACCGCGGGACAGGAAAACTACGAGCAGTACTTC.